There are a few counts of the clone carrying this T cell receptor beta chain. Its target is unknown. Via MiXCR, TCRdb re-called the RT-PCR reads, giving one row per CDR3 protein. Counted here are just over 300,000 distinct CDR3 sequences, 20% to 25% occurring once; the ten biggest clones make up about a tenth. These data come from a study of response to subunit inactivated influenza vaccine. General study points: With each seasonal influenza vaccination, the authors suggested, few new T cells are recruited.

The sample was PBMCs from blood, taken about 20 months after vaccination. This clonotype originated in a man between 50 and 75 years old who received an inactivated influenza vaccine.

The CDR3 DNA sequence: TGCGCCAGCAGCCAAGAGCCCAACTGGTCCTCCTACGAGCAGTACTTC. Protein product: CASSQEPNWSSYEQYF. V gene TRBV4-1 combines with J gene TRBJ2-7; no reliable D call. The CDR3 covers 16 residues. Trimming stripped 0 bases from V and 0 bases from J, with 12 bases between. Germline-derived CDR1 and CDR2 are MGHRA and YSYEKL.